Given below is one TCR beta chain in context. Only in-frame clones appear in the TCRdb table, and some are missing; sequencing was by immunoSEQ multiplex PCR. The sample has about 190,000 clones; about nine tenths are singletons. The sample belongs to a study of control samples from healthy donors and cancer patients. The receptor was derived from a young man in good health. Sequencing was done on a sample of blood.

The CDR3 loop reads CASSQAVSRNTGELFF. CDR3 DNA sequence: TGTGCCAGCAGCCAAGCCGTCAGCCGGAACACCGGGGAGCTGTTTTTT. This chain links TRBV7-9 with TRBJ2-2, with D hard to call. V was cut by 5 bases and J by 1 base, with 14 bases left in between. Germline CDR1 is SEHNR and CDR2 is FQNEAQ (reference sequence). The CDR3 is 16 amino acids.